What follows are 4 T cell receptor beta chains derived from one specimen sequenced in a study of blood T cell repertoires in COVID-19. The assay was immunoSEQ multiplex PCR, and TCRdb's table has in-frame clones only and misses some. The sample records approximately 80,000 clones, around 90% being singletons. Input material: peripheral blood. These receptors originate from a man aged 35-49 years with acute or convalescent COVID-19.

This chain connects TRBV29-1 to TRBJ1-3, with a weak D call TRBD1 (5 bases). The V and J ends lost 4 bases and 12 bases respectively, with 13 bases between them. The CDR3 extends over 11 amino acids. Germline V CDR1 and CDR2: SQVTM, ANQGSEA. The CDR3 region is CSVGELGGIYF. In DNA, the CDR3 is TGCAGCGTTGGTGAACTCGGGGGCATATATTTT.

V and J are TRBV11-2 and TRBJ2-3, with TRBD2 matching 12 bases. J lost 5 bases, V lost 5 bases, and 2 bases had no gene match. The CDR3 covers 14 residues. CDR1 is SGHAT and CDR2 is FQNNGV in the germline V gene. The CDR3 DNA sequence: TGTGCCAGCAGCCTAGCGGGGGGGGGAGATACGCAGTATTTT. It yields the protein CASSLAGGGDTQYF.

This clone showed up just once. This rearrangement joins TRBV18 to TRBJ1-5; TRBD1 matches 10 bases. Germline assignment: CDR1 KGHSH and CDR2 LQKENI. This CDR3 has 16 amino acids. J lost 6 bases, V lost 3 bases, and 8 bases had no gene match. The CDR3 coding sequence is TGTGCCAGCTCACCGGGTTCCGGGACAGGGGTTCAGCCCCAGCATTTT. As protein: CASSPGSGTGVQPQHF.

The gene calls are TRBV7-2 and TRBJ1-1, with D possibly being TRBD1 (5 bases). The germline gives CDR1 SGHTA, CDR2 FQGNSA. The V end lost 3 bases, the J end lost 1 base, and 9 bases lay between the germline ends. The CDR3 has 14 residues. The CDR3 DNA sequence: TGTGCCAGCAGCTTCAGCCAGGGGAACACTGAAGCTTTCTTT. Amino acids: CASSFSQGNTEAFF.